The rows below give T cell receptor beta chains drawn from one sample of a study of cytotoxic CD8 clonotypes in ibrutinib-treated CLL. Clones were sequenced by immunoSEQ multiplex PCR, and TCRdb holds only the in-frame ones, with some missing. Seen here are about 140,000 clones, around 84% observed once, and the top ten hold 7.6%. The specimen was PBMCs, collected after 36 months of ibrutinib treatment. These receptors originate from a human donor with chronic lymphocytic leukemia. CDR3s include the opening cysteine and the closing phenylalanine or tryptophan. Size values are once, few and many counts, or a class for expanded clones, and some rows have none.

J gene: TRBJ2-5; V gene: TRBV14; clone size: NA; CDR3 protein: CASSAQGPETQYF
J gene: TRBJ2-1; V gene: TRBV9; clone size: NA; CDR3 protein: CASSEGPSYNEQFF
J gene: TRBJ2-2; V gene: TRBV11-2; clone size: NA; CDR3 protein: CASSLIFGAGELFF
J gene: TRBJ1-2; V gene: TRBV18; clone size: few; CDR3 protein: CASSYVEDYGYTF
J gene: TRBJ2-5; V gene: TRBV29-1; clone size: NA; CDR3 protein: CSVDQAGPNQETQYF
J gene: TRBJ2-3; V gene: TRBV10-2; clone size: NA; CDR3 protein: CASGRPAITDTQYF
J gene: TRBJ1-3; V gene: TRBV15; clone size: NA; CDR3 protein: CATTADATGNTIYF
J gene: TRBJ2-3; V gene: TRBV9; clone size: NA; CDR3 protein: CASSLRLQGGDTQYF
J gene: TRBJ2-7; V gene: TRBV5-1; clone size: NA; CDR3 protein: CASRIGTAYYEQYF
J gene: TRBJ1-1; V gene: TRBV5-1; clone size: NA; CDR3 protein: CASKSGEVIFTEAFF
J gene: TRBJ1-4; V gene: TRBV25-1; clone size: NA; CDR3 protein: CASPDRARPNEKLFF
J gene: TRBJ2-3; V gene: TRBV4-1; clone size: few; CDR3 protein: CASRVTGGSTDTQYF
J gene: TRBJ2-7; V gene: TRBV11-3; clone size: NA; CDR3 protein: CASSRGPQGTYEQYF